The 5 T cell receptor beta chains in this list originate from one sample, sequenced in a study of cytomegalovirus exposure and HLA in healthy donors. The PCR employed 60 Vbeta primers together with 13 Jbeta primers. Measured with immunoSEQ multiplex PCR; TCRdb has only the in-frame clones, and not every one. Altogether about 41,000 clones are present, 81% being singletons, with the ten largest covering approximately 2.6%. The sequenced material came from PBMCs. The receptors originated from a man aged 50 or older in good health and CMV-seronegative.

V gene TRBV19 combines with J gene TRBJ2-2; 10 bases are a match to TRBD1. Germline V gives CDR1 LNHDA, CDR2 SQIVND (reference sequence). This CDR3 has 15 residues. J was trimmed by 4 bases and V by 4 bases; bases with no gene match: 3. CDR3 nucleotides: TGTGCCAGTAGTACCGGGACAGGGGCCACCGGGGAGCTGTTTTTT. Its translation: CASSTGTGATGELFF.

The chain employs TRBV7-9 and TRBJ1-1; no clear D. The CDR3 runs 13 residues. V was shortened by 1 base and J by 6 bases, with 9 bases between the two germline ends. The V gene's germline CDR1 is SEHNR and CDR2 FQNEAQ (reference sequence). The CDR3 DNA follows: TGTGCCAGCAGCTTAGGAGAATCCCCTGAAGCTTTCTTT. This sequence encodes CASSLGESPEAFF.

Here the CDR3 DNA reads TGCGCCAGCAGCGCGGGACCTTCCTACGAGCAGTACTTC. Amino acid sequence: CASSAGPSYEQYF. The genes are TRBV5-1 and TRBJ2-7; D might be TRBD2 (6 bases). Germline values: CDR1 SGHRS, CDR2 YFSETQ. The CDR3 runs 13 residues. V gave up 4 bases and J gave up 1 base, with 9 bases separating them.

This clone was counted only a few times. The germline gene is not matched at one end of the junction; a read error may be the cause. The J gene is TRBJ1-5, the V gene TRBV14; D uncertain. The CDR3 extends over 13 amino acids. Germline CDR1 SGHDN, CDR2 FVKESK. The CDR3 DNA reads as TGTGCCAGCAGCCAAGGTAGCTATCAGCCCCAGCATTTT. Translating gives CASSQGSYQPQHF.

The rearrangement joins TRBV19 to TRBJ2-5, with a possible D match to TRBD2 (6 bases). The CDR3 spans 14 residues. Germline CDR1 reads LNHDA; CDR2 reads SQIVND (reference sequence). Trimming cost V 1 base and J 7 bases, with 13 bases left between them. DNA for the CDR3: TGTGCCAGTAGTATAGGCTCAGGGCGGGGGACCCAGTACTTC. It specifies CASSIGSGRGTQYF.